Below are 22 T cell receptor beta chains sequenced from a single sample in a study of OX40 agonist ivuxolimab in advanced cancers. Sequencing used immunoSEQ multiplex PCR; TCRdb keeps in-frame clones, though not all of them. The data hold fewer than 95,000 clones, with about 90% observed a single time. Sequences were derived from CD4+ or CD8+ T cells sorted from blood, sampled in a trial of the OX40 agonist ivuxolimab. The source is an adult with an advanced solid tumor such as melanoma, head and neck, liver or kidney cancer.

The chain couples TRBV4-1 to TRBJ2-3, with 8 bases matching TRBD2. This CDR3 is built from 16 residues. The trim removed 4 bases at V and 2 bases at J, leaving 8 bases unmatched. In germline, CDR1 is MGHRA, CDR2 YSYEKL. CDR3 residues: CASSLGPGLATDTQYF. In DNA form, the CDR3 reads TGCGCCAGCAGCCTCGGCCCAGGACTAGCCACAGATACGCAGTATTTT.

The chain recombines TRBV30 with TRBJ2-4; D is uncertain. V was shortened by 0 bases and J by 0 bases, with 9 bases between the two germline ends. The CDR3 extends over 15 amino acids. The germline gives CDR1 GTSNPN, CDR2 SVGIG (reference sequence). CDR3: CAWSVILEAKNIQYF. DNA of the CDR3: TGTGCCTGGAGTGTTATTCTGGAAGCCAAAAACATTCAGTACTTC.

This chain uses TRBV29-1 with TRBJ1-5; D is possibly TRBD1 (5 bases). V lost 4 bases, J lost 5 bases, and 9 bases lay in between. CDR3 size: 12 residues. In germline, CDR1 is SQVTM, CDR2 ANQGSEA. CDR3 nucleotide sequence: TGCAGCGTTGGGGCCAGGGATCAGCCCCAGCATTTT. Translated: CSVGARDQPQHF.

This sequence joins TRBV19 and TRBJ1-2, with D possibly TRBD1 on 6 matching bases. Per germline, CDR1 LNHDA and CDR2 SQIVND (reference sequence). Trimming shortened V by 4 bases and J by 8 bases, and 17 bases separated the two germline ends. The CDR3 sequence is 14 residues long. CDR3 DNA sequence: TGTGCCAGTAGTACCAACCGCGGGGGCGACGGCTACACCTTC. It yields the protein CASSTNRGGDGYTF.

The V call is TRBV10-3, the J call TRBJ2-1, with 11 bases lining up with TRBD2. Losses at the gene ends were 3 bases for V and 6 bases for J; bases not matched to a gene: 7. This CDR3 contains 16 residues. Germline V gives CDR1 ENHRY, CDR2 SYGVKD. The CDR3 nucleotides read TGTGCCATCAGTGAATCCGGACTAGCGGGCCTCAATGAGCAGTTCTTC. This translates into CAISESGLAGLNEQFF.

The gene calls are TRBV11-3 and TRBJ2-7; possibly TRBD2 for D (5 bases). V lost 5 bases and J lost 2, with 16 bases in between. The CDR3 has 15 residues. From germline, CDR1 is SGHNT and CDR2 YENEEA. CDR3 in DNA: TGTGCCAGCAGCCATTGGGGAGACACTGCCTACGAGCAGTACTTC. Its translation is CASSHWGDTAYEQYF.

The CDR3 bases are TGTGCCAGCAGCCTCCCGTCGGGGTCACCAGGGGACACTGAAGCTTTCTTT. Amino acid sequence: CASSLPSGSPGDTEAFF. This rearrangement joins TRBV7-6 to TRBJ1-1; D possibly corresponds to TRBD1 (6 bases). The germline gives CDR1 SGHVS, CDR2 FNYEAQ. The CDR3 sequence is 17 residues long. Trimming took 5 bases from V and 3 from J, leaving 22 bases between them.

The rearrangement uses TRBV12-5 and TRBJ2-6; 11 positions agree with TRBD1. CDR1 is LGHNT, CDR2 FRNRAP, per germline. The CDR3 spans 18 residues. The J segment lost 2 bases and the V segment lost 6 bases, leaving 9 bases of the junction unmatched. The CDR3 nucleotides read TGTGCTAGTGGATGGGACAGGGGGTTTGTCCCTGGGGCCAACGTCCTGACTTTC. Protein product: CASGWDRGFVPGANVLTF.

This clone was found once. The chain has TRBV5-1 and TRBJ2-7; TRBD2 matches 7 bases. V gave up 0 bases and J gave up 12 bases; unmatched junction bases: 3. The CDR3 has 11 amino acids. CDR1 and CDR2 (germline): SGHRS, YFSETQ. CDR3 DNA: TGCGCCAGCAGCTTGGGAGGACTAGTGTACTTC. This codes for CASSLGGLVYF.

J is TRBJ2-6 and V is TRBV4-2; D ambiguous. Trimming took 1 base from V and 3 from J, leaving 7 bases between them. CDR1 is LGHNA and CDR2 is YNFKEQ in the germline V gene. This CDR3 comprises 15 residues. CDR3 residues: CASSQVDSGANVLTF. CDR3 sequence (DNA): TGTGCCAGCAGCCAAGTTGATAGTGGGGCCAACGTCCTGACTTTC.

This rearrangement joins TRBV4-2 to TRBJ2-7, with D perhaps TRBD1 (6 bases). This CDR3 comprises 14 residues. Trimming cost V 5 bases and J 0 bases, with 11 bases left between them. Per the germline V gene, CDR1 is LGHNA and CDR2 is YNFKEQ. CDR3 bases: TGTGCCAGCAGCTTGGACAGATACTCCTACGAGCAGTACTTC. Amino acid sequence: CASSLDRYSYEQYF.

The chain couples TRBV15 to TRBJ2-3, with D uncertain. Germline V CDR1 and CDR2: LNHNV, YYDKDF (reference sequence). CDR3 size: 15 residues. V lost 6 bases, J lost 0 bases, and 13 bases lay in between. CDR3 residues: CATRSMGISTDTQYF. In DNA, the CDR3 is TGTGCCACCAGATCAATGGGGATTAGCACAGATACGCAGTATTTT.

The V call is TRBV6-1, the J call TRBJ2-5; D perhaps matches TRBD2 (6 bases). Germline CDR1 is MNHNS and CDR2 is SASEGT. V lost 4 bases and J 5 bases, leaving 14 bases between the germline ends. The CDR3 loop spans 14 amino acids. The CDR3 loop reads CASSGVGGIETQYF. CDR3 sequence (DNA): TGTGCCAGCAGTGGGGTTGGAGGGATTGAGACCCAGTACTTC.

CDR3 protein: CASSSGGGGTDTQYF. CDR3 bases: TGTGCCAGCAGCTCAGGGGGAGGGGGCACAGATACGCAGTATTTT. The genes are TRBV28 and TRBJ2-3; TRBD1 or TRBD2 may be the D gene (7 bases each). The CDR3 runs 15 residues. Germline values: CDR1 MDHEN, CDR2 SYDVKM. V lost 6 bases and J 1 base, leaving 14 bases between the germline ends.

As concerns this clone: At one end, the junction sequence differs from germline, possibly due to a read error. J is TRBJ2-2 and V is TRBV7-6; D possibly corresponds to TRBD1 (6 bases). CDR1 and CDR2 from the germline V gene are SGHVS and FNYEAQ. This CDR3 is built from 17 residues. The CDR3 DNA sequence: TGTGCCAGCAGCTCATCGCGGACAGCTCCGAACACCGGGAAGCTGTTTTTT. As protein: CASSSSRTAPNTGKLFF. Complete variable domain (other parts from reference TRBV7-6 and TRBJ2-2): GAGVSQSPRYKVTKRGQDVALRCDPISGHVSLYWYRQALGQGPEFLTYFNYEAQQDKSGLPNDRFSAERPEGSISTLTIQRTEQRDSAMYRCASSSSRTAPNTGKLFFGEGSRLTVL.

This chain uses TRBV18 with TRBJ2-5; D is perhaps TRBD2 (7 bases). The J call may not be correct, given that the DNA end is closer to TRBJ2-7. Germline lookup yields CDR1 KGHSH and CDR2 LQKENI. This CDR3 has 18 amino acids. The CDR3: CASPWGGTVTPYSYEQYF. CDR3 nucleotide sequence: TGTGCCAGCCCGTGGGGGGGCACGGTCACACCTTACTCCTACGAGCAGTACTTC.

This rearrangement joins TRBV14 to TRBJ2-3, with 8 positions matching TRBD1. Unmatched junction bases numbered 13, after V lost 0 bases and J lost 8 bases. Germline loops: CDR1 SGHDN, CDR2 FVKESK. The CDR3 has 17 residues. CDR3: CASSQDRLGTGHVTQYF. The CDR3 DNA is TGTGCCAGCAGCCAAGACCGACTCGGGACAGGACATGTTACGCAGTATTTT.

The chain carries TRBV12-2 and TRBJ2-7; TRBD2, as called in the table, went unchecked against the DNA. TRBV12-2 is a known pseudogene. The CDR3 spans 16 residues. DNA for the CDR3: TGTGCAAGTCGCCCCCTCTTCCGCGGGAGGGCCGACGAGCAGTACTTC. It yields the protein CASRPLFRGRADEQYF.

Written as DNA, the CDR3 is TGTGCCAGTAGTGTTCGGGACGGCAATCAGCCCCAGCATTTT. This codes for CASSVRDGNQPQHF. The rearrangement joins TRBV19 to TRBJ1-5, with D tentatively TRBD1 (5 bases). The CDR3 has 14 residues. Germline V gene lookup returns CDR1 LNHDA and CDR2 SQIVND (reference sequence). Trimming removed 5 bases from V and 2 bases from J, with 10 bases in between. The full variable domain, with the rest looked up from reference TRBV19 and TRBJ1-5, is DGGITQSPKYLFRKEGQNVTLSCEQNLNHDAMYWYRQDPGQGLRLIYYSQIVNDFQKGDIAEGYSVSREKKESFPLTVTSAQKNPTAFYLCASSVRDGNQPQHFGDGTRLSIL.

The V gene is TRBV9, the J gene TRBJ2-1, with D perhaps given as TRBD1 or TRBD2 (5 bases each). CDR3 size: 20 residues. Germline values: CDR1 SGDLS, CDR2 YYNGEE. V dropped 4 bases and J dropped 3 bases, with 29 bases sitting between them. DNA of the CDR3: TGTGCCAGCAGCCCCCCCTGGACACTTTCTTACGGCGGAGGCTACAATGAGCAGTTCTTC. This codes for CASSPPWTLSYGGGYNEQFF.

This chain uses TRBV27 with TRBJ2-1; TRBD2 aligns across 7 bases. The CDR3 runs 15 residues. V dropped 4 bases and J dropped 8; count of bases not matched to a gene: 11. Germline V gives CDR1 MNHEY, CDR2 SMNVEV (reference sequence). CDR3 coding DNA: TGTGCCAGCAGTTGGGGACTACCACCGACCTATGAGCAGTTCTTC. Its translation: CASSWGLPPTYEQFF.

The genes are TRBV5-4 and TRBJ2-1, with D possibly TRBD2 on 5 matching bases. The CDR3 extends over 11 amino acids. Per germline, CDR1 SGHNT and CDR2 YYREEE (reference sequence). V lost 4 bases to trimming and J lost 13 bases, with 12 bases between them. For the CDR3, the DNA is TGTGCCAGCAGCGAGCAGGAGGAACAGTTCTTC. This translates into CASSEQEEQFF.